This T cell receptor (beta chain) derives from a study of T cells in Graves' hyperthyroidism and ophthalmopathy. Study results and caveats: Most clonotypes expanded in thyroid above 0.001 were likewise present in blood.

Of note for this clonotype: Antigen unknown.

With 6 bases removed from V and 7 bases from J, the gap between germline ends came to 15 bases. The CDR3 length is 13 residues. Amplification targeted TCR beta CDR3 regions from RNA transcripts. The HTBI primer set drove a first-round RT-PCR of the TCR CDR3. In TCRdb, the multiplex PCR reads were re-called with MiXCR into one record per CDR3 protein. The sample holds about 560,000 distinct CDR3 sequences; around 15% are singletons and the top ten take about 17%. The sequenced material came from blood. V is TRBV12-3 or TRBV12-4 and J is TRBJ1-2, with D perhaps TRBD1 (6 bases). This TCR was sampled from a woman between 18 and 29 years old with Graves' hyperthyroidism. In DNA, the CDR3 is TGTGCCAGCAGGCCGGGGACACTTGGTGGCTACACCTTC. Its translation: CASRPGTLGGYTF.